The table lists the clone carrying this TCR beta chain with a few counts. The germline V gene encodes CDR1 MNHEY and CDR2 SMNVEV (reference sequence). The J segment lost 5 bases and the V segment lost 6 bases, leaving 8 bases of the junction unmatched. There are 14 residues in the CDR3. These data originate in a study of response to subunit inactivated influenza vaccine. TCRdb processed the RT-PCR reads anew with MiXCR; each CDR3 protein has one entry. The sample includes 150,000 to 200,000 distinct CDR3 sequences, about 12% of them seen just once. These sequences were also reported in another study, on T cells expressing NK-cell markers. As reported in that work: Generation of TCR beta cDNA was performed by 5'RACE template switching incorporating UMIs.

The chain couples TRBV27 to TRBJ2-5; 8 bases line up with TRBD2. The source is a man aged 45 to 65 who received an inactivated influenza vaccine. Sequenced here: CD8+ T cells sorted from PBMCs, sampled less than 13 days after vaccination. The CDR3 DNA reads as TGTGCCAGCAGACCTCTCGGGGGGGCTGAGACCCAGTACTTC. This translates into CASRPLGGAETQYF.